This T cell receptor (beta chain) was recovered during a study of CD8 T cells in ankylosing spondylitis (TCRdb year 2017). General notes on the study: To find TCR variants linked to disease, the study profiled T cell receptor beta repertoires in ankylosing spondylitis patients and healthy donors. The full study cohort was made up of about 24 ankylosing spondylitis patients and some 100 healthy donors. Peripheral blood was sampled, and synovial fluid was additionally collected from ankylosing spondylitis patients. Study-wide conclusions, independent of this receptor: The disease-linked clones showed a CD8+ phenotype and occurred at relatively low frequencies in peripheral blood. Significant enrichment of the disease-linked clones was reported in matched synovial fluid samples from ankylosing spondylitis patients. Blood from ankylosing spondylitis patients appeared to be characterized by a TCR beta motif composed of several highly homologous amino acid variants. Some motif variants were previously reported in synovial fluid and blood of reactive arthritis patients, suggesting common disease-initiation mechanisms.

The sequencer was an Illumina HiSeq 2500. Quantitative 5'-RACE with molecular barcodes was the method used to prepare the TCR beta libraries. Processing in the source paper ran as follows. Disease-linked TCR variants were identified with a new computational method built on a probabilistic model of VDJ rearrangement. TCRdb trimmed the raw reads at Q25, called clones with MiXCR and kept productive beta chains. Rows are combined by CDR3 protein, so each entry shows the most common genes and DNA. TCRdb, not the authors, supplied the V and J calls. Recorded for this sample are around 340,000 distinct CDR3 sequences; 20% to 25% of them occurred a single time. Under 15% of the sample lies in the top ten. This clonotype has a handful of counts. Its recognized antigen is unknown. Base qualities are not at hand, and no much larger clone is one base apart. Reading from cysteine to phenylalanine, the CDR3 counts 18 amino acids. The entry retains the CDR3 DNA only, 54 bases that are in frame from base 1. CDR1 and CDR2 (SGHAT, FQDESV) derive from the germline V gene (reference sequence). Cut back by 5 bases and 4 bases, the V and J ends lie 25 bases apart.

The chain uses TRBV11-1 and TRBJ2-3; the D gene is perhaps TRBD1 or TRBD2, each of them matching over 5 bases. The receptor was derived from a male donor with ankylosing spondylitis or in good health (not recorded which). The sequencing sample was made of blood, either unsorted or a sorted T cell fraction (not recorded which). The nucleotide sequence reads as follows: TGTGCCAGCAGCCCGAGCCGAAGACCGGGGCAGAGCCCAGATACGCAGTATTTT. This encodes CASSPSRRPGQSPDTQYF.